This T cell receptor beta chain was documented in a study of blood T cell repertoires in COVID-19. Germline CDR1 SGHNT, CDR2 YENEEA. V trimming: 5 bases; J trimming: 4 bases; junction bases outside the gene matches: 4. The length of the CDR3 is 14 residues. In the authors' workflow: For nucleated cells, counts were estimated from reference gene primer amplification. Sequenced by immunoSEQ multiplex PCR; TCRdb stores in-frame clones only, minus some. That table supplies the V and J calls and clone size; D and trimming were determined from the DNA. The table lists some 270,000 clones, roughly 90% of them singletons. Cohort 3 recovered donors had two negative PCRs, clearance, or symptom resolution.

The sequence was obtained from a woman between 40 and 55 years old who had recovered from COVID-19. The sample was PBMCs or T cells enriched from blood (not recorded which). V usage is TRBV11-3 and J usage is TRBJ1-3; 8 nucleotides agree with TRBD1. The CDR3 sequence: CASSEGQGGNTIYF. The CDR3 DNA sequence: TGTGCCAGCAGCGAAGGACAGGGCGGAAACACCATATATTTT.